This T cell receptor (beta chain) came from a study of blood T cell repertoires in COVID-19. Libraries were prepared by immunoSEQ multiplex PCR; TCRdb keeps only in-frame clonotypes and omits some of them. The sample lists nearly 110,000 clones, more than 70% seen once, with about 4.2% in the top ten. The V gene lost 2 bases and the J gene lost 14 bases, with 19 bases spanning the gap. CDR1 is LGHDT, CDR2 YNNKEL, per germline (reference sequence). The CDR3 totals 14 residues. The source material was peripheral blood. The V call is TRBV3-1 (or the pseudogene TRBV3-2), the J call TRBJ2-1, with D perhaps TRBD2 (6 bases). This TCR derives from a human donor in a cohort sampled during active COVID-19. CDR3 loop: CASSQPGRMVGEFF. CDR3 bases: TGTGCCAGCAGCCAACCCGGGAGAATGGTGGGGGAGTTCTTC.